This T cell receptor (beta chain) was recorded in a study of T cell responses to AZD1222 COVID-19 vaccine. On this clone: Its antigen is unidentified.

It was second doses at about 4 or about 12 weeks that were pooled. Sequenced by immunoSEQ multiplex PCR; TCRdb stores in-frame clones only, minus some. The sample carries some 110,000 clones, about 86% recorded once. Whole-study results and caveats: Females outnumbered males among donors, who were mostly white British; clonal diversity was possibly underestimated. Mapped onto spike, vaccine-associated CD4 TCRs spanned it and were dominant at 160-218 and 743-854.

Germline lookup yields CDR1 MDHEN and CDR2 SYDVKM. The CDR3 is 15 residues long. V lost 8 bases and J lost 0, with 14 bases in between. This rearrangement joins TRBV28 to TRBJ2-4, with D possibly being TRBD2 (6 bases). The origin of this receptor is an adult who received the AZD1222 COVID-19 vaccine. Here the sequenced sample was peripheral blood, taken 28 days after the second AZD1222 dose. Here the CDR3 reads CASLPAGLAKNIQYF. DNA for the CDR3: TGTGCCAGCCTCCCTGCGGGACTAGCCAAAAACATTCAGTACTTC.